The present entry profiles one T cell receptor beta chain with its context. The data were produced by immunoSEQ multiplex PCR, yet TCRdb's version contains in-frame clones alone and is incomplete. The sample carries about 1.1 million clones, around 78% recorded once. These data are taken from a study of shared clonotypes between healthy human individuals. The germline V and J ends were trimmed by 7 bases and 3 bases, with 22 bases remaining between them. CDR3 size: 16 residues. Germline V gene lookup returns CDR1 MDHEN and CDR2 SYDVKM. The chain links TRBV28 to TRBJ2-7, with D possibly TRBD2 on 5 matching bases. The clonotype was recovered from a man in his late teens or twenties in good health. Some clones in this sample may be carry-over from other donors' samples. Sequencing used memory CD4+ T cells from PBMCs. Subset here: CD45RA-negative fraction. This CDR3 is CASTPGLQSLVYEQYF. CDR3 DNA sequence: TGTGCCAGCACCCCTGGACTTCAAAGTCTGGTCTACGAGCAGTACTTC.